This TCR beta chain was captured in a study of neurological immune-mediated disorders. Study outcomes and limitations: One related-CDR3 cluster, which may be a signature, held the repertoires of 18 of 34 multiple sclerosis patients after phylogenetic grouping.

Germline-derived CDR1 and CDR2 are DFQATT and SNEGSKA (reference sequence). The CDR3 consists of 12 residues. Trimming shortened V by 5 bases and J by 6 bases, and 14 bases separated the two germline ends. A total of 2 million PBMCs stored at -80 degrees C provided the unsorted libraries. Comments on this clonotype: Its antigen remains unknown. This clone may be a read error of a much larger clone one base away.

Sequencing runs each generated in excess of 160 million TCR-beta sequences derived from 15-18 subjects. One entry per CDR3 protein results from TCRdb running MiXCR on the 5' RACE reads. The profile shows about 66,000 distinct CDR3 sequences, 4.5% of them singletons. The sequencing input was PBMCs. The sequence was obtained from a man younger than 40 with multiple sclerosis. The V and J genes are TRBV20-1 and TRBJ2-7; D assignment may be TRBD1 or TRBD2 (5 bases each). CDR3 sequence: CSARGRVCEQYF. The DNA for the CDR3 is TGCAGTGCTCGGGGACGGGTCTGCGAGCAGTACTTC.